The present T cell receptor beta chain was sequenced within a study of T cell responses to AZD1222 COVID-19 vaccine. Study-level results: Just a handful of people given AZD1222 tested seropositive at baseline. The donor cohort was predominantly white British with a female majority, and clonal diversity may have been underestimated. Increases in Spike-specific TCR breadth and depth were seen after two AZD1222 doses. Only after the peak T cell response were repertoires sampled.

Regarding this clone: Its antigen is still unknown.

Germline trimming cut 6 bases from V and 6 bases from J; bases unmatched to any gene: 20. The CDR3 covers 21 residues. The germline gives CDR1 SGHVS, CDR2 FNYEAQ. Profiled with immunoSEQ multiplex PCR; TCRdb holds only in-frame clones, not every one. In the table there are 120,000 or so clones, 80% to 95% of which are singletons. The receptor's source is an adult in good health. The chain employs TRBV7-6 and TRBJ2-1, with 16 positions matching TRBD2. The material sequenced was peripheral blood, taken on day 0 of MenACWY control vaccination. CDR3 nucleotides: TGTGCCAGCAGTTGGGGACAGGGCAGACCGGGACTAGCGGGGGGGACCAATGAGCAGTTCTTC. This encodes CASSWGQGRPGLAGGTNEQFF.